A single T cell receptor beta chain is shown here with its context. The length of the CDR3 is 15 residues. V lost 5 bases to trimming and J lost 6 bases; unmatched junction nucleotides: 7. Looked up from germline, CDR1 is SGHNT and CDR2 is YENEEA. The data originate from a study of blood T cell repertoires in COVID-19. Overall study: The United States, Italy and Spain provided the acute and convalescent COVID-19 samples.

Original analysis: Nucleated cell number was recorded as an estimate derived from reference gene primer amplification. Profiled with immunoSEQ multiplex PCR; TCRdb holds only in-frame clones, not every one. That table is the source of V, J and clone size, and D and trimming were worked out from the DNA. The repertoire holds approximately 150,000 clones, 65% to 90% seen once, with 10% in the top ten. The sequence was collected from a man between 60 and 75 years old with active or convalescent COVID-19. Sequencing was carried out using peripheral blood. The rearrangement joins TRBV11-3 to TRBJ2-2, with TRBD1 matching over 9 bases. The CDR3 sequence is CASSTGQGRSGELFF. The CDR3 region has the DNA TGTGCCAGCAGCACAGGACAGGGGAGGTCCGGGGAGCTGTTTTTT. The full variable domain, its missing parts supplied by reference TRBV11-3 and TRBJ2-2, is EAGVVQSPRYKIIEKKQPVAFWCNPISGHNTLYWYLQNLGQGPELLIRYENEEAVDDSQLPKDRFSAERLKGVDSTLKIQPAELGDSAVYLCASSTGQGRSGELFFGEGSRLTVL.